The 31 T cell receptor beta chains below all came from one sample that was sequenced in a study of cytomegalovirus exposure and HLA in healthy donors. 60 Vbeta and 13 Jbeta primers were used in PCR. Produced via immunoSEQ multiplex PCR; TCRdb's table is partial and in-frame only. Among 50,000 to 70,000 clones listed, about 77% were seen once. The sequenced material came from PBMCs. Every receptor here comes from a man aged 25 to 45 in good health and CMV-seropositive.

This sequence joins TRBV6-6 and TRBJ1-5, with 8 bases lining up with TRBD1. CDR1 and CDR2 (germline): MNHNY, SVGAGI (reference sequence). The CDR3 covers 13 residues. The trim removed 6 bases at V and 7 bases at J, leaving 5 bases unmatched. CDR3 region: CASRRTGQQPQHF. CDR3 coding DNA: TGTGCCAGCAGGCGGACAGGGCAGCAGCCCCAGCATTTT.

The CDR3 region is CSVDPAGGYGYTF. The CDR3 coding sequence is TGCAGCGTTGACCCAGCAGGGGGGTATGGCTACACCTTC. J is TRBJ1-2 and V is TRBV29-1; 7 positions agree with TRBD1. V lost 3 bases, J lost 5 bases, and 6 bases stayed unmatched. This CDR3 is 13 amino acids long. From germline, CDR1 is SQVTM and CDR2 ANQGSEA.

The chain recombines TRBV5-1 with TRBJ1-3; D gene uncertain. V lost 4 bases, J lost 1 base, and 12 bases lay in between. The germline gives CDR1 SGHRS, CDR2 YFSETQ. CDR3 length: 15 amino acids. The CDR3 nucleotides are TGCGCCAGCAGCATCGGGAGGGCTTCTGGAAACACCATATATTTT. It translates to CASSIGRASGNTIYF.

V is TRBV7-9 and J is TRBJ2-2; no firm D call. Looked up from germline, CDR1 is SEHNR and CDR2 is FQNEAQ (reference sequence). V shed 3 bases and J shed 0 bases, with 5 bases lying between them. The CDR3 length is 14 residues. The CDR3 is CASSFYANTGELFF. The CDR3 DNA is TGTGCCAGCAGCTTTTATGCGAACACCGGGGAGCTGTTTTTT.

This clone was detected only a few times. This chain's CDR3 is CASSLGQGSSPLHF. The CDR3 bases are TGCGCCAGCAGCTTGGGACAGGGAAGTTCACCCCTCCACTTT. This chain uses TRBV5-1 with TRBJ1-6, with TRBD1 matching over 7 bases. V shed 0 bases and J 9 bases; nucleotides not matched to a gene: 3. Looked up from germline, CDR1 is SGHRS and CDR2 is YFSETQ. This CDR3 is built from 14 residues.

The sample holds a few counts of this clone. The chain recombines TRBV28 with TRBJ1-1; the match to TRBD1 covers 7 bases. The CDR3 runs 14 residues. V shed 7 bases, J shed 7 bases, and the junction held 12 bases outside the gene matches. The germline V gene has CDR1 MDHEN and CDR2 SYDVKM. DNA for the CDR3: TGTGCCAGCACTTCGTCCAGGGGGGTTGGTGAAGCTTTCTTT. Translating it yields CASTSSRGVGEAFF.

The genes are TRBV20-1 and TRBJ1-2; D uncertain. In germline, CDR1 is DFQATT, CDR2 SNEGSKA (reference sequence). CDR3 length equals 8 residues. DNA of the CDR3: TGCAGCATTTATGGCTACACCTTC. The encoded protein is CSIYGYTF.

V and J are TRBV6-1 and TRBJ1-2, with 10 bases matching TRBD1. V shed 7 bases, J shed 6 bases, and the junction held 5 bases outside the gene matches. This CDR3 contains 13 residues. CDR1 and CDR2 from the germline V gene are MNHNS and SASEGT. CDR3 in amino acids: CASITTGGDGYTF. The CDR3 DNA follows: TGTGCCAGCATAACGACAGGGGGCGATGGCTACACCTTC.

This clone was observed a handful of times. This chain joins TRBV6-6 and TRBJ1-2; 8 bases are a match to TRBD1. Germline-derived CDR1 and CDR2 are MNHNY and SVGAGI (reference sequence). The CDR3 loop spans 15 amino acids. J gave up 7 bases and V 2 bases, and 9 bases lay outside the gene matches. CDR3 in amino acids: CASSYESGGLRGYTF. CDR3 sequence (DNA): TGTGCCAGCAGTTACGAGTCAGGGGGCCTCCGTGGCTACACCTTC.

CDR3: CASSLVSGGSRQFF. The CDR3 DNA reads as TGTGCCAGCAGCTTGGTTAGCGGGGGTAGCAGGCAGTTCTTC. V and J are TRBV5-6 and TRBJ2-1, with 9 bases fitting TRBD2. The CDR3 is made up of 14 amino acids. The germline gives CDR1 SGHDT, CDR2 YYEEEE. With 0 bases clipped from V and 12 bases from J, the junction kept 7 bases outside the gene matches.

The chain combines TRBV7-2 with TRBJ1-4; 7 bases are shared with TRBD1. Trimming removed 1 base from V and 10 bases from J; junction bases left unmatched: 6. The length of the CDR3 is 14 residues. Germline CDR1 SGHTA, CDR2 FQGNSA. The DNA of the CDR3 is TGTGCCAGCAGCTTAGTCCGTCAGGGGGGAAAACTGTTTTTT. Amino acid sequence: CASSLVRQGGKLFF. Filled out from reference TRBV7-2 and TRBJ1-4, the complete variable domain reads GAGVSQSPSNKVTEKGKDVELRCDPISGHTALYWYRQSLGQGLEFLIYFQGNSAPDKSGLPSDRFSAERTGGSVSTLTIQRTQQEDSAVYLCASSLVRQGGKLFFGSGTQLSVL.

The rearrangement uses TRBV4-3 and TRBJ1-1; TRBD1 is a possible D gene (5 bases). The V gene's germline CDR1 is LGHNA and CDR2 YSLEER. The V and J ends lost 0 bases and 1 base respectively, with 9 bases between them. This CDR3 comprises 15 residues. CDR3 amino acids: CASSQDWQGNTEAFF. CDR3 coding DNA: TGCGCCAGCAGCCAAGATTGGCAGGGGAACACTGAAGCTTTCTTT.

The rearrangement joins TRBV6-4 to TRBJ2-2; no clear D gene. There are 13 residues in the CDR3. Trimming left V 3 bases short and J 2 bases short, with 4 bases between. The germline CDR1 and CDR2 sequences are MRHNA and SNTAGT. CDR3 coding DNA: TGTGCCAGCAGTGAGACTAACACCGGGGAGCTGTTTTTT. Translation: CASSETNTGELFF.

To note about this clone: One end of the junction is discordant with germline, which a read error may explain. Additional DNA sequences in this sample encode the identical CDR3. This rearrangement joins TRBV7-9 to TRBJ2-7; 14 nucleotides align to TRBD2. The CDR3 sequence is 16 residues long. Per the germline V gene, CDR1 is SEHNR and CDR2 is FQNEAQ (reference sequence). The CDR3 sequence is CASSSGGLAGVYEQYF. In DNA form, the CDR3 reads TGCGCCAGCAGCTCCGGGGGACTAGCGGGGGTGTACGAGCAGTACTTC.

This clone appeared a few times. This chain joins TRBV7-2 and TRBJ1-6; 7 bases are shared with TRBD1. Trimming at V came to 1 base and at J to 6 bases, leaving 6 bases not matched to a gene. Germline V CDR1 and CDR2: SGHTA, FQGNSA. This CDR3 contains 16 residues. CDR3 protein: CASSLEGGAFNSPLHF. As DNA, the CDR3 is TGTGCCAGCAGCTTAGAAGGGGGCGCGTTTAATTCACCCCTCCACTTT.

This rearrangement joins TRBV5-1 to TRBJ2-6; D gene unclear. CDR3 length: 14 amino acids. With 4 bases removed from V and 4 bases from J, the gap between germline ends came to 9 bases. CDR1 SGHRS and CDR2 YFSETQ come from the germline V gene. CDR3 DNA: TGCGCCAGCAGCCTATCTTTAGGGGCCAACGTCCTGACTTTC. It translates to CASSLSLGANVLTF. Together with reference TRBV5-1 and TRBJ2-6, the CDR3 gives the full variable domain: KAGVTQTPRYLIKTRGQQVTLSCSPISGHRSVSWYQQTPGQGLQFLFEYFSETQRNKGNFPGRFSGRQFSNSRSEMNVSTLELGDSALYLCASSLSLGANVLTFGAGSRLTVL.

This clone appeared once. The chain carries TRBV5-1 and TRBJ2-2; TRBD2 agrees at 10 bases. CDR3 length: 16 amino acids. V trimming: 4 bases; J trimming: 4 bases; junction bases outside the gene matches: 7. Germline-derived CDR1 and CDR2 are SGHRS and YFSETQ. CDR3 amino acids: CASSPFLAGATGELFF. DNA of the CDR3: TGCGCCAGCAGCCCTTTCCTAGCGGGGGCCACCGGGGAGCTGTTTTTT.

The chain has TRBV19 and TRBJ2-2; D may be TRBD1 (5 bases). CDR1 is LNHDA and CDR2 is SQIVND in the germline V gene (reference sequence). Deletions cut 7 bases from V and 4 bases from J, with 13 bases between. The CDR3 extends over 14 amino acids. Here the CDR3 DNA reads TGTGCCAGTAAGGGGCGCTCCGGCACCGGGGAGCTGTTTTTT. Translation gives CASKGRSGTGELFF.

This chain joins TRBV11-3 and TRBJ2-7; 11 bases fit TRBD1. CDR1 is SGHNT, CDR2 YENEEA, per germline. The trim removed 4 bases at V and 4 bases at J, leaving 6 bases unmatched. This CDR3 is built from 15 residues. The CDR3 DNA reads as TGTGCCAGCAGCTACCGGACAGGGGGCGCGTACGAGCAGTACTTC. Its protein product is CASSYRTGGAYEQYF.

There are a few counts of this clone. The chain joins TRBV7-8 to TRBJ2-2; 8 nucleotides align to TRBD2. After removal of 5 bases from V and 5 bases from J, the junction contained 4 bases not matched to a gene. Germline lookup yields CDR1 SGHVS and CDR2 FQNEAQ. There are 14 residues in the CDR3. The CDR3 region is CASSPRGGTGELFF. CDR3 bases: TGTGCCAGCAGCCCCCGGGGGGGGACCGGGGAGCTGTTTTTT.

This chain connects TRBV2 to TRBJ1-5; possibly TRBD1 for D (6 bases). Germline CDR1 reads SNHLY; CDR2 reads FYNNEI. CDR3 length: 13 amino acids. With 9 bases removed from V and 4 bases from J, the gap between germline ends came to 13 bases. CDR3 bases: TGTGCCAGTACACAGGGAGGGAATCAGCCCCAGCATTTT. As protein: CASTQGGNQPQHF. The full variable domain, completed using reference TRBV2 and TRBJ1-5, is EPEVTQTPSHQVTQMGQEVILRCVPISNHLYFYWYRQILGQKVEFLVSFYNNEISEKSEIFDDQFSVERPDGSNFTLKIRSTKLEDSAMYFCASTQGGNQPQHFGDGTRLSIL.

This clone occurred a few times. The rearrangement joins TRBV9 to TRBJ2-3; 9 bases agree with TRBD1. Germline values: CDR1 SGDLS, CDR2 YYNGEE. This CDR3 has 14 residues. Losses at the gene ends were 4 bases for V and 3 bases for J; bases not matched to a gene: 3. This CDR3 reads CASSFGTGTDTQYF. CDR3 DNA: TGTGCCAGCAGCTTCGGGACAGGGACAGATACGCAGTATTTT.

This sequence joins TRBV5-1 and TRBJ2-7; D call uncertain. The CDR3 loop spans 14 amino acids. Trimming cost V 0 bases and J 2 bases, with 9 bases left between them. Germline V gene sequence: CDR1 SGHRS, CDR2 YFSETQ. In DNA form, the CDR3 reads TGCGCCAGCAGCTTGGGGGCCGTCGCCTACGAGCAGTACTTC. Its translation is CASSLGAVAYEQYF. The full variable domain, its missing parts supplied by reference TRBV5-1 and TRBJ2-7, is KAGVTQTPRYLIKTRGQQVTLSCSPISGHRSVSWYQQTPGQGLQFLFEYFSETQRNKGNFPGRFSGRQFSNSRSEMNVSTLELGDSALYLCASSLGAVAYEQYFGPGTRLTVT.

This clone was seen only a few times. The chain links TRBV7-3 to TRBJ2-7, with no clear D. CDR1 and CDR2 from the germline V gene are SGHTA and FQGTGA. The CDR3 spans 15 residues. Trimming left V 2 bases short and J 2 bases short, with 13 bases between. The CDR3 reads CASSLGLTSTYEQYF. CDR3 DNA sequence: TGTGCCAGCAGCTTAGGCCTGACATCGACCTACGAGCAGTACTTC.

This clone was seen a single time. The rearrangement links TRBV9 to TRBJ1-1; D ambiguous. Trimming left V 0 bases short and J 1 base short, with 7 bases between. Germline CDR1 SGDLS, CDR2 YYNGEE. This CDR3 has 14 amino acids. The CDR3 loop reads CASSVGWQNTEAFF. In DNA form, the CDR3 reads TGTGCCAGCAGCGTAGGTTGGCAGAACACTGAAGCTTTCTTT.

This clone has just a few counts. The chain is built from TRBV15 and TRBJ1-3; 8 bases are a match to TRBD1. Per the germline V gene, CDR1 is LNHNV and CDR2 is YYDKDF (reference sequence). The junction had 8 bases not matched to a gene; V was cut back by 3 bases and J by 4 bases. CDR3 size: 16 residues. The CDR3 bases are TGTGCCACCAGCAGGTACGGGACAGGCATCGGAAACACCATATATTTT. Amino acid sequence: CATSRYGTGIGNTIYF.

The chain uses TRBV2 and TRBJ1-3, with TRBD1 matching 7 bases. Germline assignment: CDR1 SNHLY and CDR2 FYNNEI. CDR3 length equals 15 residues. V lost 8 bases to trimming and J lost 2 bases; unmatched junction nucleotides: 9. The DNA of the CDR3 is TGTGCCAGCGGATCTTCACAGGGGACTGGAAACACCATATATTTT. Translating gives CASGSSQGTGNTIYF.

The chain uses TRBV30 and TRBJ1-1; D unresolved. The V end lost 5 bases, the J end lost 7 bases, and 8 bases lay between the germline ends. Germline V gene lookup returns CDR1 GTSNPN and CDR2 SVGIG (reference sequence). The CDR3 loop spans 10 amino acids. The chain's CDR3 is CAWGRGEAFF. In DNA form, the CDR3 reads TGTGCCTGGGGCCGGGGTGAAGCTTTCTTT.

The chain uses TRBV28 and TRBJ2-5, with 8 bases that match TRBD1. The DNA end is a closer match to TRBJ2-7, so the J assignment may be wrong. Germline lookup yields CDR1 MDHEN and CDR2 SYDVKM. The CDR3 is 14 residues long. Here the CDR3 reads CASSIQQGAYEQYF. The DNA for the CDR3 is TGTGCCAGCAGCATTCAACAGGGGGCCTACGAGCAGTACTTC.

The V gene is TRBV25-1, the J gene TRBJ1-1; D may be TRBD1 (5 bases). Trimming left V 4 bases short and J 1 base short, with 13 bases between. The CDR3 runs 15 residues. The germline V gene has CDR1 MGHDK and CDR2 SYGVNS. The CDR3 is CASSALQGRNTEAFF. As DNA, the CDR3 is TGTGCCAGCAGTGCCCTTCAGGGAAGGAACACTGAAGCTTTCTTT.

Note on this clone: Other DNA sequences within the sample encode an identical CDR3. The chain recombines TRBV9 with TRBJ1-1; no firm D call. The CDR3 contains 13 residues. V lost 0 bases to trimming and J lost 5 bases, with 8 bases between them. The germline V gene has CDR1 SGDLS and CDR2 YYNGEE. In DNA form, the CDR3 reads TGTGCCAGCAGCGTAGGCGGGTTGACTGAAGCTTTCTTT. This translates into CASSVGGLTEAFF.